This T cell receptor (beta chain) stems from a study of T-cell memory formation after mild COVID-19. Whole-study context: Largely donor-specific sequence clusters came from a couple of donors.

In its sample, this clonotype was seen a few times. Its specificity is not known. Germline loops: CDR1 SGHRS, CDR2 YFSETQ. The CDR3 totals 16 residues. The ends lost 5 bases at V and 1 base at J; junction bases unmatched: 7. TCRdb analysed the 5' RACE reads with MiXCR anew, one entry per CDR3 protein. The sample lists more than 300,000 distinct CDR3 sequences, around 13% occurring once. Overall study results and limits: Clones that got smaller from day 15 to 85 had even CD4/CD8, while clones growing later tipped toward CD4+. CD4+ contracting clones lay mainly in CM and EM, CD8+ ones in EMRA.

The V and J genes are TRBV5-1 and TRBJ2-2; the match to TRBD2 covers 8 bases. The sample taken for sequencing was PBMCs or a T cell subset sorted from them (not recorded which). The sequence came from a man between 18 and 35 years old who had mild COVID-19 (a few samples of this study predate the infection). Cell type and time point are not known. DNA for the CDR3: TGCGCCAGCAGACCGAGCGGGGGCCTGAACACCGGGGAGCTGTTTTTT. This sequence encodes CASRPSGGLNTGELFF.